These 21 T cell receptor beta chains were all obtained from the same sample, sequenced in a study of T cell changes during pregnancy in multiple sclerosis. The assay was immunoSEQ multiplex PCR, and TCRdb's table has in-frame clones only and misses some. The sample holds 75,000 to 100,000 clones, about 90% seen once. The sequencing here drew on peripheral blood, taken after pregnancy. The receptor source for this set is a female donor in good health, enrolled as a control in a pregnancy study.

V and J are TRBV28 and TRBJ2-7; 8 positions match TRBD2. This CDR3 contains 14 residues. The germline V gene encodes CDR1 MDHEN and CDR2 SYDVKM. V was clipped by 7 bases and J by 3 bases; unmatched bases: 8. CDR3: CASTREGGIYEQYF. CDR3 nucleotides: TGTGCCAGCACCCGGGAGGGGGGAATCTACGAGCAGTACTTC.

The CDR3 region has the DNA TGCAGCGTTCCTAGCGGGGGGGATCAAGAGACCCAGTACTTC. It codes for CSVPSGGDQETQYF. J is TRBJ2-5 and V is TRBV29-1, with 12 bases identical to TRBD2. Germline CDR1 is SQVTM and CDR2 is ANQGSEA. The CDR3 runs to 14 residues. V was clipped by 5 bases and J by 2 bases; unmatched bases: 3. The complete variable domain, with remaining parts taken from reference TRBV29-1 and TRBJ2-5, reads SAVISQKPSRDICQRGTSLTIQCQVDSQVTMMFWYRQQPGQSLTLIATANQGSEATYESGFVIDKFPISRPNLTFSTLTVSNMSPEDSSIYLCSVPSGGDQETQYFGPGTRLLVL.

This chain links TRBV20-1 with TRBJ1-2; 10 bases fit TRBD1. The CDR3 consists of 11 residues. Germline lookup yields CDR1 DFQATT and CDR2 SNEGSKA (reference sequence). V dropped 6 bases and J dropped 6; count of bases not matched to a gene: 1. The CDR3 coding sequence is TGCAGTGCCGGACAGGGGGATGGCTACACCTTC. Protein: CSAGQGDGYTF.

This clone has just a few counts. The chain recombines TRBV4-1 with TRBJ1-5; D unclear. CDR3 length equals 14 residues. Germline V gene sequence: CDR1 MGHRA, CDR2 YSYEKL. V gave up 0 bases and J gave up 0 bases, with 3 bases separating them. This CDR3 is CASSQEHSNQPQHF. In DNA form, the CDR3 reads TGCGCCAGCAGCCAAGAACATAGCAATCAGCCCCAGCATTTT.

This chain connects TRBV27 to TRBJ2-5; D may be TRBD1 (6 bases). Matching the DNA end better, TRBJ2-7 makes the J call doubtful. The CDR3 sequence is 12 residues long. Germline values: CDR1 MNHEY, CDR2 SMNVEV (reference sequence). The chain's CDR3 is CASSTGSYEQYF. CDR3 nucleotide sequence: TGTGCCAGCAGTACAGGGTCCTACGAGCAGTACTTC.

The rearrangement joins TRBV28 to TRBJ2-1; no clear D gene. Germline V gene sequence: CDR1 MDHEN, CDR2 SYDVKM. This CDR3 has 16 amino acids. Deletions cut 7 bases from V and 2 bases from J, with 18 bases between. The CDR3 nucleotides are TGTGCCAGCACCCTACCGCAGGCGACCACCTACAATGAGCAGTTCTTC. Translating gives CASTLPQATTYNEQFF.

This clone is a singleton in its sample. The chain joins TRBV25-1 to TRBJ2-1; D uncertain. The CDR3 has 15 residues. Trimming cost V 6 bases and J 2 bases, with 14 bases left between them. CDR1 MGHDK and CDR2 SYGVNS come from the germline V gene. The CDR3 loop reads CASSTAAVTYNEQFF. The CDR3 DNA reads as TGTGCCAGCAGCACGGCGGCGGTAACCTACAATGAGCAGTTCTTC.

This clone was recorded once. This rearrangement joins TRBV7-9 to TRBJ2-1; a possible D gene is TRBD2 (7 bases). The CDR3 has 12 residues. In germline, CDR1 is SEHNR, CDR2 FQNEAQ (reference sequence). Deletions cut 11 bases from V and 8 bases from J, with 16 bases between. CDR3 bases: TGTGCCGGGGGGGGGCTGGTTTATGAGCAGTTCTTC. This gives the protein CAGGGLVYEQFF.

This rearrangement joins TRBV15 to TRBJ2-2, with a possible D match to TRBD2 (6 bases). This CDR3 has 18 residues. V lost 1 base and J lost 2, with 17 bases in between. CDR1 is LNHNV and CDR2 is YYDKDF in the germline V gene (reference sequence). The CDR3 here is CATSRVRGTRPNTGELFF. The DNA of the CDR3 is TGTGCCACCAGCAGAGTTCGGGGGACGAGACCCAACACCGGGGAGCTGTTTTTT.

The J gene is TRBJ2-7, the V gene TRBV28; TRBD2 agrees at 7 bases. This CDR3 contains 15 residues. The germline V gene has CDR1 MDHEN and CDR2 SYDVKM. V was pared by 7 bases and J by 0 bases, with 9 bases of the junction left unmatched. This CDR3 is CASTPAGPSSYEQYF. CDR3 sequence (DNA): TGTGCCAGCACCCCAGCGGGACCCAGCTCCTACGAGCAGTACTTC.

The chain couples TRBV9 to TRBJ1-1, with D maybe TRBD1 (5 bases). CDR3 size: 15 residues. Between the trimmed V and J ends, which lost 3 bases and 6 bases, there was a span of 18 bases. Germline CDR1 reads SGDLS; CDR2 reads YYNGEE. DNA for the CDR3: TGTGCCAGCAGCGAGGGAAGGCAGGGTACCTCTGAAGCTTTCTTT. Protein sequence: CASSEGRQGTSEAFF.

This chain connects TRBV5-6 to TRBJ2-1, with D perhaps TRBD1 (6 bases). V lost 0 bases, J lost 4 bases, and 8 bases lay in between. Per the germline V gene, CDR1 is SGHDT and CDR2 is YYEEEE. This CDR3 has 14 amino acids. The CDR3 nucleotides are TGTGCCAGCAGCTTGGTTGGACAGTACAATGAGCAGTTCTTC. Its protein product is CASSLVGQYNEQFF. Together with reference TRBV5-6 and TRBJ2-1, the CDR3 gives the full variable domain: DAGVTQSPTHLIKTRGQQVTLRCSPKSGHDTVSWYQQALGQGPQFIFQYYEEEERQRGNFPDRFSGHQFPNYSSELNVNALLLGDSALYLCASSLVGQYNEQFFGPGTRLTVL.

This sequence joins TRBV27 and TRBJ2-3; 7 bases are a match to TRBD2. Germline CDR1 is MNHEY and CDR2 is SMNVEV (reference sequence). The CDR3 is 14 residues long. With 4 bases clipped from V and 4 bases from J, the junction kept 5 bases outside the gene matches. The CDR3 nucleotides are TGTGCCAGCAGTTCTAGCGGCCCGCCAGATACGCAGTATTTT. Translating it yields CASSSSGPPDTQYF.

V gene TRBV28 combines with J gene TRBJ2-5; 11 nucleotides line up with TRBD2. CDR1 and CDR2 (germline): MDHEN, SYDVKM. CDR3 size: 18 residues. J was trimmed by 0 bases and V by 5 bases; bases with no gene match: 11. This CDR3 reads CASSARTSGPRYQETQYF. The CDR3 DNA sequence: TGTGCCAGCAGTGCCCGGACTAGCGGGCCTAGATACCAAGAGACCCAGTACTTC.

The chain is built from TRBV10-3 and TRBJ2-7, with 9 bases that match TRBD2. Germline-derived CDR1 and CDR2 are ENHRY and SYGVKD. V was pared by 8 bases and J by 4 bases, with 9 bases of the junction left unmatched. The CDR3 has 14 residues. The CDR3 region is CAIAEGSGRYEQYF. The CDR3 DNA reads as TGTGCCATCGCAGAAGGTAGCGGGAGATACGAGCAGTACTTC.

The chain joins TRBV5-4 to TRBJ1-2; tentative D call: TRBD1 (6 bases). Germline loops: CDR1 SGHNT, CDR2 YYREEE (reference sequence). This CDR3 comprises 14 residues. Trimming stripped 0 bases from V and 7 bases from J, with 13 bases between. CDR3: CASSLEGVMSGYTF. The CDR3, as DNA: TGTGCCAGCAGCTTGGAGGGGGTAATGAGTGGCTACACCTTC.

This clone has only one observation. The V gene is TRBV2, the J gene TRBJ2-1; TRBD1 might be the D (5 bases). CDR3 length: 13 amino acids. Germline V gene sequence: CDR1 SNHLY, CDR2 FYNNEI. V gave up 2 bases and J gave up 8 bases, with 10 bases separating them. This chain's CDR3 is CASSESRADEQFF. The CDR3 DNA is TGTGCCAGCAGTGAATCCAGGGCGGATGAGCAGTTCTTC.

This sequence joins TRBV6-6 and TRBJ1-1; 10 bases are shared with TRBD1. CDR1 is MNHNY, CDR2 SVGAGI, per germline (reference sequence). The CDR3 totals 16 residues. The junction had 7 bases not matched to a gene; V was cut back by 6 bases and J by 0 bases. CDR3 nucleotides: TGTGCCAGCAGCCCAGACAGGGGGCCGATGAACACTGAAGCTTTCTTT. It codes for CASSPDRGPMNTEAFF.

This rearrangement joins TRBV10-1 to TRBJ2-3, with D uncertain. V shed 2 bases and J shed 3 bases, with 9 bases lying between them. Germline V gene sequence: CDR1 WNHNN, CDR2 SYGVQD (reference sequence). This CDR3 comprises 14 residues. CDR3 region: CASSEVDGTDTQYF. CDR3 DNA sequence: TGCGCCAGCAGTGAGGTAGACGGGACAGATACGCAGTATTTT.

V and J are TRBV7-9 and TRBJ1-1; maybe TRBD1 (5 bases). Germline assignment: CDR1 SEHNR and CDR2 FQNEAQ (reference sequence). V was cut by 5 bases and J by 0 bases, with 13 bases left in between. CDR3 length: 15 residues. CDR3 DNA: TGTGCCAGCAGCCCACCGACAGCCATGAACACTGAAGCTTTCTTT. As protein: CASSPPTAMNTEAFF.

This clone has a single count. CDR3 bases: TGTGCCAGCAGGGACAGGGCTCGCACTGAAGCTTTCTTT. Protein product: CASRDRARTEAFF. V and J are TRBV27 and TRBJ1-1, with 8 nucleotides matching TRBD1. The CDR3 contains 13 residues. The germline gives CDR1 MNHEY, CDR2 SMNVEV (reference sequence). V gave up 6 bases and J gave up 4 bases; unmatched junction bases: 4.